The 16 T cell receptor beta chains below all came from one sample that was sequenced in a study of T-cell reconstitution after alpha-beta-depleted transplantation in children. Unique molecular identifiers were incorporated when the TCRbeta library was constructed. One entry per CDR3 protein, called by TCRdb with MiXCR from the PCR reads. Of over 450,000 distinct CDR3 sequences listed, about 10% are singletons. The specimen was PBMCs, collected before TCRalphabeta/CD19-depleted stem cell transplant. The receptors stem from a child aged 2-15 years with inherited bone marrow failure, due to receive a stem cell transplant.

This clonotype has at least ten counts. CDR3 amino acids: CASSWGTSAGDTQYF. The CDR3 DNA reads TGTGCCAGCAGCTGGGGGACAAGTGCAGGAGATACGCAGTATTTT. This chain uses TRBV7-2 with TRBJ2-3, with D maybe TRBD1 (6 bases). V dropped 4 bases and J dropped 5 bases, with 16 bases sitting between them. Germline values: CDR1 SGHTA, CDR2 FQGNSA. CDR3 size: 15 residues. The whole variable domain, remainder taken from reference TRBV7-2 and TRBJ2-3, is GAGVSQSPSNKVTEKGKDVELRCDPISGHTALYWYRQSLGQGLEFLIYFQGNSAPDKSGLPSDRFSAERTGGSVSTLTIQRTQQEDSAVYLCASSWGTSAGDTQYFGPGTRLTVL.

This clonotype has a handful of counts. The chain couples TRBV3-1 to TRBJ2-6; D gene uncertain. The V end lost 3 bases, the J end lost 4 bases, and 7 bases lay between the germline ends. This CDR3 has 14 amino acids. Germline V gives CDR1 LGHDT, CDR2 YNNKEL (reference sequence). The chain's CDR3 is CASSQPQGANVLTF. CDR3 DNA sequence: TGTGCCAGCAGCCAGCCCCAGGGGGCCAACGTCCTGACTTTC.

Written as DNA, the CDR3 is TGTGCCAGCAGCCGACAGGGTAGTCGAGATGAAGCTTTCTTT. Translation gives CASSRQGSRDEAFF. The V and J genes are TRBV28 and TRBJ1-1, with 7 bases aligning to TRBD1. With 6 bases clipped from V and 7 bases from J, the junction kept 11 bases outside the gene matches. The CDR3 has 14 amino acids. Germline V gene lookup returns CDR1 MDHEN and CDR2 SYDVKM.

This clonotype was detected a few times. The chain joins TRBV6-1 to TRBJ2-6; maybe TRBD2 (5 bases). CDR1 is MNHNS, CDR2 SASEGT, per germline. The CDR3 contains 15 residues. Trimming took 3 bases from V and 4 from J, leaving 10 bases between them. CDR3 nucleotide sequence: TGTGCCAGCAGTGATCAAGCGGCCGGGGCCAACGTCCTGACTTTC. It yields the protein CASSDQAAGANVLTF.

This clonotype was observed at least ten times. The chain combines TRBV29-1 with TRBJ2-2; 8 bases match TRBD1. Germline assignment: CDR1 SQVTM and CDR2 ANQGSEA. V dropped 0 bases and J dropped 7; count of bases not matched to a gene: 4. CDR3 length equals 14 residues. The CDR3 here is CSVEDPGGHGELFF. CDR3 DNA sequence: TGCAGCGTTGAAGATCCAGGGGGCCACGGGGAGCTGTTTTTT.

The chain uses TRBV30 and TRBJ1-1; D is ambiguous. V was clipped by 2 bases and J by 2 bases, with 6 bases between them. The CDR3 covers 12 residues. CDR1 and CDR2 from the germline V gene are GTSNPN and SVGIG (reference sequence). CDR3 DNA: TGTGCCTGGAGTCCACGTAACACTGAAGCTTTCTTT. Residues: CAWSPRNTEAFF.

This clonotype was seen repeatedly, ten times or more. The CDR3: CATSRGRGQANEQFF. DNA for the CDR3: TGTGCCACCAGCAGAGGCAGGGGGCAGGCCAATGAGCAGTTCTTC. This rearrangement joins TRBV15 to TRBJ2-1; 8 bases align to TRBD1. Germline assignment: CDR1 LNHNV and CDR2 YYDKDF (reference sequence). Trimming at V came to 1 base and at J to 6 bases, leaving 5 bases not matched to a gene. This CDR3 comprises 15 residues.

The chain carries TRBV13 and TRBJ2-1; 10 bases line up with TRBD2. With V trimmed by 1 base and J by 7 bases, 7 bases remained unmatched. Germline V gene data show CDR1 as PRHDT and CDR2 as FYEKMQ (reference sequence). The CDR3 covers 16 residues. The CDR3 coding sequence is TGTGCCAGCAGCTTAGTCCCTAGCGGGGGTAGGAATGAGCAGTTCTTC. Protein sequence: CASSLVPSGGRNEQFF.

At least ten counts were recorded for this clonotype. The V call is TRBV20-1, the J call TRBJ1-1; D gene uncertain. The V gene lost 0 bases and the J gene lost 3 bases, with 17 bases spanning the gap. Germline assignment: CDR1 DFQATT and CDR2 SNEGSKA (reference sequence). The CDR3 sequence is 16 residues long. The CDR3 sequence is CSARDLVRGLDTEAFF. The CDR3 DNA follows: TGCAGTGCTAGAGATCTCGTTCGGGGTTTGGACACTGAAGCTTTCTTT.

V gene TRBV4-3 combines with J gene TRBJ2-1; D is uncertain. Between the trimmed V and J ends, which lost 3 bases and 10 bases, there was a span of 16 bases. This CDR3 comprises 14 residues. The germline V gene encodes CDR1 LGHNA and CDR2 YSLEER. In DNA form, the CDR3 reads TGCGCCAGCAGCCAGCGCCGTCATCACGTGGAGCAGTTCTTC. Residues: CASSQRRHHVEQFF.

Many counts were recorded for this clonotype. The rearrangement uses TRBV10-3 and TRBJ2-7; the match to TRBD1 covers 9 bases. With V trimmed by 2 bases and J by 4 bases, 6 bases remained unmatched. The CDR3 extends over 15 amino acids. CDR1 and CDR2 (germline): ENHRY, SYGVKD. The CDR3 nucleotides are TGTGCCATCAGTGAGCCGGGACAGGGATTTTACGAGCAGTACTTC. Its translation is CAISEPGQGFYEQYF.

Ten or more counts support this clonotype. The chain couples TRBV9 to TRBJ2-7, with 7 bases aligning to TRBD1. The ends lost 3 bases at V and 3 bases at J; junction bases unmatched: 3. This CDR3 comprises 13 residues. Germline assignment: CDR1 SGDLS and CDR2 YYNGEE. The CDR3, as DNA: TGTGCCAGCAGCGCGGGACAGCGCTACGAGCAGTACTTC. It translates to CASSAGQRYEQYF. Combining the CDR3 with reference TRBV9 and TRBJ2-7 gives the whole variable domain DSGVTQTPKHLITATGQRVTLRCSPRSGDLSVYWYQQSLDQGLQFLIQYYNGEERAKGNILERFSAQQFPDLHSELNLSSLELGDSALYFCASSAGQRYEQYFGPGTRLTVT.

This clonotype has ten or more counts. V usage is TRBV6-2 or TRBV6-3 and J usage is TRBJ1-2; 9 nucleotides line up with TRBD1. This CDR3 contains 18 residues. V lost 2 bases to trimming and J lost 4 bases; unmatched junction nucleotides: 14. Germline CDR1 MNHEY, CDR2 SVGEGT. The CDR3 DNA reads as TGTGCCAGCAGTTACGCGGGAGTTACAGGGGGCGACCTCTATGGCTACACCTTC. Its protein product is CASSYAGVTGGDLYGYTF.

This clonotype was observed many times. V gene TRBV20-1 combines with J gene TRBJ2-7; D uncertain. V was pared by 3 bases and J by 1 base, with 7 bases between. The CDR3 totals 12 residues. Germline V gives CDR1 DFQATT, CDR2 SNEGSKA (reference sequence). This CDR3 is CSASEASYEQYF. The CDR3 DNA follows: TGCAGTGCTAGTGAGGCATCCTACGAGCAGTACTTC.

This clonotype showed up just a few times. Here the CDR3 DNA reads TGTGCCAGCAGTTGGGGGGGACCACTAGCGGACTCCTACAATGAGCAGTTCTTC. Translation: CASSWGGPLADSYNEQFF. V and J are TRBV6-5 and TRBJ2-1, with 8 nucleotides matching TRBD2. The CDR3 is 18 amino acids. From germline, CDR1 is MNHEY and CDR2 SVGAGI. The V gene end was trimmed by 4 bases and the J gene end by 0 bases; junction bases not matched to a gene: 11.

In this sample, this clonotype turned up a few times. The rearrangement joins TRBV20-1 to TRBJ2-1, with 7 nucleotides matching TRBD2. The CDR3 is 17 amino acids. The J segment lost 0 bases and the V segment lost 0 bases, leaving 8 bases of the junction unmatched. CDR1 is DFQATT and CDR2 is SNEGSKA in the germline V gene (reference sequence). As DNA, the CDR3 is TGCAGTGCTAGAGATGCGCAGCGGGATAGCTCCTACAATGAGCAGTTCTTC. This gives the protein CSARDAQRDSSYNEQFF.